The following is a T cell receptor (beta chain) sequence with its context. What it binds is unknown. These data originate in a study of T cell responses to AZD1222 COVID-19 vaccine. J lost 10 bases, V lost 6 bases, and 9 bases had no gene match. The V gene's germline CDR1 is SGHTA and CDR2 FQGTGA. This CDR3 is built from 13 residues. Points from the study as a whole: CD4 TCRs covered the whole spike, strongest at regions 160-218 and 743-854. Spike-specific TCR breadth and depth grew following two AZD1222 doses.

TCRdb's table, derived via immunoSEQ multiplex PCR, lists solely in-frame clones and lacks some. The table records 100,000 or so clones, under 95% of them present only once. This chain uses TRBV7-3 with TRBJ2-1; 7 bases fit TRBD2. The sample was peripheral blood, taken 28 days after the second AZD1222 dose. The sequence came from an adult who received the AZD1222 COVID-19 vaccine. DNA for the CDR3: TGTGCCAGCAGGGGGAGGGCCTCTCCAGAGCAGTTCTTC. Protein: CASRGRASPEQFF.